The 14 T cell receptor beta chains reported below all come from one sample, sequenced in a study of T cells in Graves' hyperthyroidism and ophthalmopathy. Amplified regions were TCR beta CDR3 sequences from RNA transcripts. First-round RT-PCR of the TCR CDR3 relied on the HTBI primer set. One entry per CDR3 protein results from TCRdb running MiXCR on the multiplex PCR reads. The sample records approximately 640,000 distinct CDR3 sequences, 17% being singletons. Sequenced sample: blood. The receptors here all came from a man aged 45-65 years with Graves' hyperthyroidism.

The rearrangement uses TRBV12-3 or TRBV12-4 and TRBJ2-3, with 9 positions matching TRBD2. J was trimmed by 4 bases and V by 1 base; bases with no gene match: 9. CDR3 length: 17 amino acids. Here the CDR3 reads CASSLGVAGGPPDTQYF. DNA of the CDR3: TGTGCCAGCAGTTTAGGTGTTGCGGGAGGGCCCCCAGATACGCAGTATTTT.

Comment on this clonotype: A much larger clone sits a single nucleotide away, making a read error possible. The CDR3 spells CATTLLGTANTKAFF. DNA for the CDR3: TGTGCCACCACCCTTTTAGGGACGGCAAACACTAAAGCTTTCTTT. The rearrangement joins TRBV2 to TRBJ1-1; weak D call: TRBD1 (5 bases). Germline lookup yields CDR1 SNHLY and CDR2 FYNNEI. CDR3 length: 15 residues.

This clonotype came up many times. The chain uses TRBV6-2 or TRBV6-3 and TRBJ2-1; D gene unclear. From germline, CDR1 is MNHEY and CDR2 SVGEGT. This CDR3 contains 11 residues. V was clipped by 8 bases and J by 5 bases, with 7 bases between them. The CDR3 DNA sequence: TGTGCCAGCTCCTACGACAATGAGCAGTTCTTC. It codes for CASSYDNEQFF.

This clonotype was seen only once. The chain couples TRBV4-1 to TRBJ2-7; 7 bases align to TRBD2. V was pared by 3 bases and J by 2 bases, with 7 bases of the junction left unmatched. Germline V gene lookup returns CDR1 MGHRA and CDR2 YSYEKL. This CDR3 contains 15 residues. CDR3 in DNA: TGCGCCAGCAGCCAGGCTCCGGGACTAACCTACGAGCAGTACTTC. This encodes CASSQAPGLTYEQYF.

This sequence joins TRBV5-1 and TRBJ2-3, with 11 bases lining up with TRBD2. Germline-derived CDR1 and CDR2 are SGHRS and YFSETQ. V dropped 2 bases and J dropped 0; count of bases not matched to a gene: 5. The CDR3 covers 17 residues. The CDR3 protein is CASSFGTSGGSTDTQYF. The CDR3 nucleotides read TGCGCCAGCAGCTTTGGTACTAGCGGGGGTAGCACAGATACGCAGTATTTT.

The chain joins TRBV19 to TRBJ2-7, with 8 bases matching TRBD2. Trimming removed 5 bases from V and 0 bases from J; junction bases left unmatched: 6. CDR1 is LNHDA, CDR2 SQIVND, per germline (reference sequence). The CDR3 totals 15 residues. CDR3 bases: TGTGCCAGTAGTGCGGGACTAGGAGTCTCCTACGAGCAGTACTTC. Translated: CASSAGLGVSYEQYF.

This clonotype was seen only a few times. This sequence joins TRBV2 and TRBJ2-7, with D hard to call. Trimming removed 3 bases from V and 3 bases from J, with 12 bases in between. This CDR3 is 14 amino acids long. The germline V gene has CDR1 SNHLY and CDR2 FYNNEI. The CDR3, as DNA: TGTGCCAGCAGTGAGAGTCCAGGCCTCTACGAGCAGTACTTC. Protein: CASSESPGLYEQYF.

As to this clonotype: One end of the junction is discordant with germline, which a read error may explain. The V gene is TRBV5-5, the J gene TRBJ2-1, with 8 bases identical to TRBD2. CDR3 length: 15 residues. CDR1 and CDR2 from the germline V gene are SGHKS and YYEKEE (reference sequence). CDR3 DNA sequence: TGCGCCAACCGGAGTCCGGGACTAGTATACAATGAGCAGTTCTTC. Translation: CANRSPGLVYNEQFF.

The sample holds a few counts of this clonotype. This chain uses TRBV11-2 with TRBJ2-3; D is undetermined. In germline, CDR1 is SGHAT, CDR2 FQNNGV. Between the trimmed V and J ends, which lost 2 bases and 0 bases, there was a span of 12 bases. This CDR3 is 16 amino acids long. In DNA, the CDR3 is TGTGCCAGCAGCTTAAGAACTACCTCTAGCACAGATACGCAGTATTTT. It is translated as CASSLRTTSSTDTQYF. Filled out from reference TRBV11-2 and TRBJ2-3, the complete variable domain reads EAGVAQSPRYKIIEKRQSVAFWCNPISGHATLYWYQQILGQGPKLLIQFQNNGVVDDSQLPKDRFSAERLKGVDSTLKIQPAKLEDSAVYLCASSLRTTSSTDTQYFGPGTRLTVL.

The chain links TRBV6-1 to TRBJ2-7, with TRBD1 matching 8 bases. CDR3 length: 17 amino acids. Germline values: CDR1 MNHNS, CDR2 SASEGT. V dropped 4 bases and J dropped 5; count of bases not matched to a gene: 16. The CDR3 coding sequence is TGTGCCAGCAGTGCCGTACGACAGGGGCACCCTTGGGACGAGCAGTACTTC. Its translation: CASSAVRQGHPWDEQYF.

Concerning this clonotype itself: Likely a read error: the CDR3 ends without its conserved phenylalanine or tryptophan. The V and J genes are TRBV11-2 and TRBJ1-6; 8 bases are shared with TRBD1. The CDR3 spans 16 residues. Germline CDR1 SGHAT, CDR2 FQNNGV. After removal of 5 bases from V and 3 bases from J, the junction contained 6 bases not matched to a gene. The CDR3 reads CASSPTDRVYNSPLHS. The CDR3 DNA sequence: TGTGCCAGCAGCCCCACGGACAGGGTCTATAATTCACCCCTCCACTCT.

There are a few counts of this clonotype. The genes are TRBV5-1 and TRBJ2-1, with D possibly matching TRBD2 (6 bases). CDR3 length: 16 residues. Germline V CDR1 and CDR2: SGHRS, YFSETQ. Trimming cost V 4 bases and J 2 bases, with 16 bases left between them. The CDR3 coding sequence is TGCGCCAGCAGCACGGGGGACTTCCACACCTACAATGAGCAGTTCTTC. Translated: CASSTGDFHTYNEQFF.

The chain has TRBV7-9 and TRBJ1-2; D is possibly TRBD1 (6 bases). The CDR3 totals 18 residues. V shed 3 bases and J shed 2 bases, with 22 bases lying between them. Germline CDR1 is SEHNR and CDR2 is FQNEAQ (reference sequence). The CDR3 sequence: CASSFGQIFHMGNYGYTF. In DNA form, the CDR3 reads TGTGCCAGCAGCTTTGGACAGATTTTCCATATGGGAAACTATGGCTACACCTTC.

The table lists this clonotype with a count of one. V usage is TRBV7-3 and J usage is TRBJ2-1; 10 bases are a match to TRBD2. The J segment lost 8 bases and the V segment lost 0 bases, leaving 7 bases of the junction unmatched. Germline V gives CDR1 SGHTA, CDR2 FQGTGA. The CDR3 extends over 16 amino acids. The CDR3 region has the DNA TGTGCCAGCAGCTTAACGTCGAGCGGGAGGGGGGATGAGCAGTTCTTC. Translating gives CASSLTSSGRGDEQFF.